These T cell receptor beta chains were read from a single sample in a study of Ad26.COV2.S vaccination and SARS-CoV-2 variants. The assay was immunoSEQ multiplex PCR, and TCRdb's table has in-frame clones only and misses some. The sample shows around 270,000 clones, 70% to 90% of them seen only once. The sample was peripheral blood, taken in a trial of Ad26.COV2.S vaccine versus placebo. The receptors here all came from a person between 18 and 65 years old who received the Ad26.COV2.S COVID-19 vaccine or a placebo. CDR3s include the opening cysteine and the closing phenylalanine or tryptophan.

TRBV5-8	TRBJ2-1	CASSLGQGANNEQFF
TRBV9	TRBJ2-7	CASSLRGQGPYEQYF
TRBV4-1	TRBJ2-2	CASSQVRLAENTGELFF
TRBV5-4	TRBJ2-5	CASSLGTHQETQYF
TRBV6-5	TRBJ1-2	CASSSGTGNYGYTF
TRBV4-1	TRBJ2-7	CASSQEGGRGVYEQYF
TRBV19	TRBJ2-2	CASSIVAGVTGELFF
TRBV19	TRBJ1-2	CASSVLQGAISYGYTF
TRBV30	TRBJ2-5	CAWSAQRGIQETQYF
TRBV5-4	TRBJ2-1	CASSPPGDRVVSEQFF
TRBV7-9	TRBJ2-5	CASSVSGGAQTQYF
TRBV19	TRBJ1-3	CASTVTGYSGNTIYF
TRBV15	TRBJ1-4	CATSRDRDRGPREKLFF
TRBV5-1	TRBJ2-5	CASSLGGLAGGKETQYF
TRBV30	TRBJ1-2	CASTPDRGNYGYTF
TRBV19	TRBJ1-6	CASTQSSYNSPLHF
TRBV3-1/TRBV3-2	TRBJ2-1	CASSQTDQQFF
TRBV11-1	TRBJ2-7	CASSFHSGSYEQYF
TRBV5-6	TRBJ2-2	CASSLAGLAGSRTGELFF
TRBV6-5	TRBJ2-3	CASSYTSDQSTDTQYF
TRBV7-2	TRBJ2-7	CASSPGGARYEQYF
TRBV7-2	TRBJ1-2	CASSLGTGVSGYTF
TRBV10-3	TRBJ2-7	CAISGTGGHEQYF
TRBV10-3	TRBJ1-5	CAISGTGNQPQHF
TRBV5-1	TRBJ1-4	CASSPEVRGRIREKLFF
TRBV7-3	TRBJ2-1	CASSPRPNNEQFF
TRBV4-1	TRBJ1-3	CASSRTMGLRNTIYF
TRBV10-3	TRBJ2-2	CAISEFRAGSTGELFF
TRBV7-8	TRBJ1-3	CASSLAGGGNTIYF